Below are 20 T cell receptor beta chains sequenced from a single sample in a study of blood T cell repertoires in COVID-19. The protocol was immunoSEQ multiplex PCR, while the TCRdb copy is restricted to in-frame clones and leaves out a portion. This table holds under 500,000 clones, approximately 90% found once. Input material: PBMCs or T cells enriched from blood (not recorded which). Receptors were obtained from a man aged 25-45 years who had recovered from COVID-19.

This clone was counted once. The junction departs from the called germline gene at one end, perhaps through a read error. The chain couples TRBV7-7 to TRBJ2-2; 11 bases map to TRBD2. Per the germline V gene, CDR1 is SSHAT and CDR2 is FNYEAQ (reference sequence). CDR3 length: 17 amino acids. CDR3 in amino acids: CASSYGGLAGRTGELFF. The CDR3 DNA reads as TGTGCTAGCAGCTACGGAGGACTAGCGGGTCGCACCGGGGAGCTGTTTTTT.

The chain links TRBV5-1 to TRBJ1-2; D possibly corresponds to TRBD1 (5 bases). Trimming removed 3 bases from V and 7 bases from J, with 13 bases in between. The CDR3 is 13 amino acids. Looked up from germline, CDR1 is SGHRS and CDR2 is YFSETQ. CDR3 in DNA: TGCGCCAGCAGCTATCAAAGACAGACTGGCTACACCTTC. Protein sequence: CASSYQRQTGYTF.

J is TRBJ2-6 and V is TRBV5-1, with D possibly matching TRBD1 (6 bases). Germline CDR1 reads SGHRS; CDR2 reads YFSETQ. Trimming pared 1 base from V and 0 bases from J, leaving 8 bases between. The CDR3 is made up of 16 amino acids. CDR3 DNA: TGCGCCAGCAGCTTGAAAGGGGGCTCTGGGGCCAACGTCCTGACTTTC. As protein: CASSLKGGSGANVLTF.

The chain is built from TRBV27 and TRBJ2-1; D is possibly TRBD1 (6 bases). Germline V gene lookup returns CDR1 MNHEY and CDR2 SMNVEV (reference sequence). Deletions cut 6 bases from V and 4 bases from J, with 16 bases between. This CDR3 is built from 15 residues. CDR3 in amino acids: CASRLTGQPYNEQFF. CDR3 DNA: TGTGCCAGCAGACTTACTGGACAGCCTTACAATGAGCAGTTCTTC.

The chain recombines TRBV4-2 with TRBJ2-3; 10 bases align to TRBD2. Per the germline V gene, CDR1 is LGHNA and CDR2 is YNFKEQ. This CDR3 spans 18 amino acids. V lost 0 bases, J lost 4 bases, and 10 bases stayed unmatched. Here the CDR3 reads CASSQEVDSGRSADTQYF. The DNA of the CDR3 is TGTGCCAGCAGCCAAGAAGTGGATAGCGGGAGGTCGGCAGATACGCAGTATTTT.

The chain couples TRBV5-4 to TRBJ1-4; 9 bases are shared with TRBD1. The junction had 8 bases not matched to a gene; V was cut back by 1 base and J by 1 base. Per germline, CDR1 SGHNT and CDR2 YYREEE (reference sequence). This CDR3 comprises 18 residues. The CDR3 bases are TGTGCCAGCAGCTTGAAGGTGGGACAGGGTTTAACTAATGAAAAACTGTTTTTT. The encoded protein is CASSLKVGQGLTNEKLFF. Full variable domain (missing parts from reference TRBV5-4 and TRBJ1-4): ETGVTQSPTHLIKTRGQQVTLRCSSQSGHNTVSWYQQALGQGPQFIFQYYREEENGRGNFPPRFSGLQFPNYSSELNVNALELDDSALYLCASSLKVGQGLTNEKLFFGSGTQLSVL.

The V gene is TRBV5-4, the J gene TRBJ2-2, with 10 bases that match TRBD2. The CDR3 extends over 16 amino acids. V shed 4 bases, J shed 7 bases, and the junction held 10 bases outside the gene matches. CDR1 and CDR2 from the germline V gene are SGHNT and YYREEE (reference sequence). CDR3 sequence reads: CASSNLGSGRNGELFF. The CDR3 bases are TGTGCCAGCAGCAATTTGGGTAGCGGGAGGAACGGGGAGCTGTTTTTT.

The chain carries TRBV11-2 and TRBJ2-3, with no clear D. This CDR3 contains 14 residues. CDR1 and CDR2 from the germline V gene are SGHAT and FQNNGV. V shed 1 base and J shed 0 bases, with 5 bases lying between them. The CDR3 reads CASSLGSSTDTQYF. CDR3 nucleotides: TGTGCCAGCAGCTTAGGTTCTAGCACAGATACGCAGTATTTT.

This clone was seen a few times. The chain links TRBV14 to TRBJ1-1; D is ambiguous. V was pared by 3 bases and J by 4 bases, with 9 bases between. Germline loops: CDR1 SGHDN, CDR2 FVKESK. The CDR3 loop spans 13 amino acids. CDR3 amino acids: CASSQQVFTEAFF. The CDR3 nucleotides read TGTGCCAGCAGCCAGCAGGTTTTCACTGAAGCTTTCTTT. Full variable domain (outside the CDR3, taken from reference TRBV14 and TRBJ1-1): EAGVTQFPSHSVIEKGQTVTLRCDPISGHDNLYWYRRVMGKEIKFLLHFVKESKQDESGMPNNRFLAERTGGTYSTLKVQPAELEDSGVYFCASSQQVFTEAFFGQGTRLTVV.

The CDR3 is CASSWSGAEETQYF. The CDR3 DNA follows: TGCGCCAGCAGCTGGAGCGGGGCGGAGGAGACCCAGTACTTC. The rearrangement uses TRBV5-1 and TRBJ2-5; 7 bases line up with TRBD2. Germline V gene data show CDR1 as SGHRS and CDR2 as YFSETQ. V was clipped by 3 bases and J by 5 bases; unmatched bases: 7. CDR3 size: 14 residues. The full variable domain, in which reference TRBV5-1 and TRBJ2-5 provide the parts outside the CDR3, is KAGVTQTPRYLIKTRGQQVTLSCSPISGHRSVSWYQQTPGQGLQFLFEYFSETQRNKGNFPGRFSGRQFSNSRSEMNVSTLELGDSALYLCASSWSGAEETQYFGPGTRLLVL.

CDR3 sequence reads: CASSILLAGRETQYF. DNA of the CDR3: TGTGCCAGTAGTATATTATTAGCGGGTAGAGAGACCCAGTACTTC. The V gene is TRBV19, the J gene TRBJ2-5, with 7 nucleotides matching TRBD2. CDR1 is LNHDA, CDR2 SQIVND, per germline (reference sequence). J gave up 4 bases and V 2 bases, and 7 bases lay outside the gene matches. The CDR3 has 15 residues.

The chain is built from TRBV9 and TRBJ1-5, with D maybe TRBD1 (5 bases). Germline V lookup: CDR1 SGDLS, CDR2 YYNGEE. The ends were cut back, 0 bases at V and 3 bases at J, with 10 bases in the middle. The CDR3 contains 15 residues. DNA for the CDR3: TGTGCCAGCAGCGTAGGGACAAGTTACAATCAGCCCCAGCATTTT. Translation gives CASSVGTSYNQPQHF.

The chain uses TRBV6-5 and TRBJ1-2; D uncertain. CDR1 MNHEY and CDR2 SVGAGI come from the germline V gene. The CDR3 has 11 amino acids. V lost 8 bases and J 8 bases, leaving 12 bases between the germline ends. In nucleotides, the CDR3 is TGTGCCAGCCTTTCGGGATGGGGCTACACCTTC. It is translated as CASLSGWGYTF.

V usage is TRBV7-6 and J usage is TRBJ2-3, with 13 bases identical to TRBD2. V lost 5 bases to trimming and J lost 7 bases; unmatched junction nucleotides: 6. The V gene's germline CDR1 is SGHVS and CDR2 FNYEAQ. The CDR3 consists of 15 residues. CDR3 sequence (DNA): TGTGCCAGCAGCAAAACTAGCGGGAGGGTACATACGCAGTATTTT. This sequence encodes CASSKTSGRVHTQYF.

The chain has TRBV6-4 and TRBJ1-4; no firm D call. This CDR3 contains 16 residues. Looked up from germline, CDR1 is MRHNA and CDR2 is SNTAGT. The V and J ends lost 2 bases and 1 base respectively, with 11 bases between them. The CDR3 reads CASSDGMRGTNEKLFF. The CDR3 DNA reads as TGTGCCAGCAGTGACGGCATGCGGGGAACTAATGAAAAACTGTTTTTT.

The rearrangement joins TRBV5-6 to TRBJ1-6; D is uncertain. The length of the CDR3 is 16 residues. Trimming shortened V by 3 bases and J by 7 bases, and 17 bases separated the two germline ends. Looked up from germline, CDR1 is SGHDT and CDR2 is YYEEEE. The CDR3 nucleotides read TGTGCCAGCAGCTCCACGAAGCTGTTTATAAATTCACCCCTCCACTTT. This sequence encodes CASSSTKLFINSPLHF.

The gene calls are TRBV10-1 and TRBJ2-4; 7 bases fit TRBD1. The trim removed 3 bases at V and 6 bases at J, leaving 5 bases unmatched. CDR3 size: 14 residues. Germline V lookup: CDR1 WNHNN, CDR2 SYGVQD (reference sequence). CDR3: CASSDSGQTNIQYF. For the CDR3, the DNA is TGCGCCAGCAGTGATTCGGGACAGACAAACATTCAGTACTTC.

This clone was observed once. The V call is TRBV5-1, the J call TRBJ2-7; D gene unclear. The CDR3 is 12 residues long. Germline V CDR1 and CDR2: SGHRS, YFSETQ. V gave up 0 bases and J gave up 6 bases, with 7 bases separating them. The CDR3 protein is CASSLDRFEQYF. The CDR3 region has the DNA TGCGCCAGCAGCTTGGATCGTTTCGAGCAGTACTTC.

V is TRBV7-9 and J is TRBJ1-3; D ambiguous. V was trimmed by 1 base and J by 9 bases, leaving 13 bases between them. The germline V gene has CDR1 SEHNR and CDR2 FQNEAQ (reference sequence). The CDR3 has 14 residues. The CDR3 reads CASSLEGEWATIYF. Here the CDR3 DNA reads TGTGCCAGCAGCTTAGAGGGAGAGTGGGCCACCATATATTTT.

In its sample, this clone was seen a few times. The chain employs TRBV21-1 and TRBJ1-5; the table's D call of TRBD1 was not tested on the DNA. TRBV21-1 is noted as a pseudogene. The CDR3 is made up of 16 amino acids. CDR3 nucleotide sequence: TGTGCCAGCAGTCCTCGACAGGGAAGCAACAATCAGCCCCAGCATTTT. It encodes CASSPRQGSNNQPQHF.